The 19 T cell receptor beta chains below were found in one sample sequenced in a study of blood T cell repertoires in COVID-19 (TCRdb year 2020). Receptor libraries were prepared by the immunoSEQ multiplex PCR assay. TCRdb provides this immuneACCESS table in a form limited to in-frame rearrangements. Some clones are lacking; in checked studies, under half of them reflect an unresolved V gene, and why the rest are absent is not known. Counted in this sample were about 50,000 clones; approximately 86% of them appeared once. Roughly a sixth of the sample is in the top ten clones. Sequenced input: peripheral blood. The receptors derive from a man aged 35-49 years with acute or convalescent COVID-19.

This clone was seen only a few times. The rearrangement joins TRBV18 to TRBJ1-5, with D unclear. Deletions cut 6 bases from V and 4 bases from J, with 22 bases between. This CDR3 is built from 17 residues. CDR1 is KGHSH and CDR2 is LQKENI in the germline V gene. This chain's CDR3 is CASSPSGIRKGNQPQHF. The CDR3 DNA is TGTGCCAGCTCCCCCTCGGGGATCCGGAAAGGTAATCAGCCCCAGCATTTT.

This clone was recorded a few times. The rearrangement uses TRBV4-1 and TRBJ2-5; TRBD2 aligns across 8 bases. This CDR3 spans 15 amino acids. Germline V gives CDR1 MGHRA, CDR2 YSYEKL. V was clipped by 1 base and J by 3 bases; unmatched bases: 4. DNA of the CDR3: TGCGCCAGCAGCCAAGTGGACGGGGGGGAAGAGACCCAGTACTTC. Translation gives CASSQVDGGEETQYF.

V is TRBV27 and J is TRBJ2-7, with 8 bases fitting TRBD1. This CDR3 is built from 15 residues. Germline values: CDR1 MNHEY, CDR2 SMNVEV (reference sequence). For the CDR3, the DNA is TGTGCAGGGGGGTTTGAGACAGGGGACGCCTACGAGCAGTACGTC. Translating it yields CAGGFETGDAYEQYV.

The chain is built from TRBV19 and TRBJ2-7; 7 nucleotides agree with TRBD1. The CDR3 runs 15 residues. Germline V gene lookup returns CDR1 LNHDA and CDR2 SQIVND (reference sequence). The J segment lost 2 bases and the V segment lost 6 bases, leaving 10 bases of the junction unmatched. The CDR3 sequence: CASRPSLGGPYEQYF. In DNA, the CDR3 is TGTGCCAGTAGGCCATCGCTAGGGGGCCCCTACGAGCAGTACTTC.

The count of this clone is one. This chain links TRBV30 with TRBJ1-2, with 9 bases lining up with TRBD1. This CDR3 contains 12 residues. The trim removed 5 bases at V and 3 bases at J, leaving 1 base unmatched. Germline CDR1 GTSNPN, CDR2 SVGIG (reference sequence). The DNA for the CDR3 is TGTGCCTGGGACAGGGGGGACTATGGCTACACCTTC. Its protein product is CAWDRGDYGYTF.

The table lists this clone with a few counts. This chain uses TRBV9 with TRBJ2-1; 7 nucleotides align to TRBD1. The length of the CDR3 is 12 residues. The V and J ends lost 0 bases and 12 bases, in that order; junction bases with no gene match: 3. Per germline, CDR1 SGDLS and CDR2 YYNGEE. CDR3 loop: CASSVDRGRQFF. The CDR3 bases are TGTGCCAGCAGCGTAGACAGGGGAAGGCAGTTCTTC.

The chain carries TRBV5-6 and TRBJ1-2; maybe TRBD1 (5 bases). The V gene's germline CDR1 is SGHDT and CDR2 YYEEEE. The CDR3 length is 15 residues. The V and J ends lost 5 bases and 1 base respectively, with 15 bases between them. The CDR3: CASSRGHTLNYGYTF. Here the CDR3 DNA reads TGTGCCAGCAGTCGTGGACATACTCTTAACTATGGCTACACCTTC.

The V call is TRBV7-2, the J call TRBJ2-5; tentative D call: TRBD2 (6 bases). Germline CDR1 reads SGHTA; CDR2 reads FQGNSA. V lost 4 bases and J lost 4, with 7 bases in between. This CDR3 is 12 amino acids long. The CDR3 is CASSSGAETQYF. In DNA, the CDR3 is TGTGCCAGCAGCTCGGGAGCAGAGACCCAGTACTTC.

The chain couples TRBV6-5 to TRBJ1-1; 7 bases match TRBD1. The CDR3 has 13 amino acids. The V and J ends lost 6 bases and 1 base, in that order; junction bases with no gene match: 2. The germline gives CDR1 MNHEY, CDR2 SVGAGI. The CDR3: CASRGQTNTEAFF. CDR3 DNA: TGTGCCAGCAGGGGACAGACGAACACTGAAGCTTTCTTT.

The chain employs TRBV6-5 and TRBJ1-1, with 7 bases fitting TRBD1. Germline V gene data show CDR1 as MNHEY and CDR2 as SVGAGI. V shed 6 bases, J shed 6 bases, and the junction held 13 bases outside the gene matches. The CDR3 runs 15 residues. CDR3 bases: TGTGCCAGCAGCCCCCCTCGCGGACAGGTCGCTGAAGCTTTCTTT. It yields the protein CASSPPRGQVAEAFF.

The chain has TRBV6-1 and TRBJ2-7; 7 positions match TRBD1. Trimming cost V 3 bases and J 4 bases; bases outside gene matches: 12. Germline CDR1 is MNHNS and CDR2 is SASEGT. This CDR3 is 16 amino acids long. The CDR3 sequence: CASSEPGQLGNYEQYV. The CDR3 DNA reads as TGTGCCAGCAGTGAGCCGGGACAGCTGGGGAATTACGAGCAGTACGTC.

The chain is built from TRBV6-5 and TRBJ1-5; D is ambiguous. The CDR3 spans 15 residues. V dropped 6 bases and J dropped 0 bases, with 12 bases sitting between them. CDR1 and CDR2 from the germline V gene are MNHEY and SVGAGI. In nucleotides, the CDR3 is TGTGCCAGCAGCTACAGCTCTAATAGCAATCAGCCCCAGCATTTT. Translation gives CASSYSSNSNQPQHF.

The chain joins TRBV5-1 to TRBJ1-5, with TRBD1 matching 9 bases. Germline loops: CDR1 SGHRS, CDR2 YFSETQ. The CDR3 spans 13 residues. Trimming cost V 3 bases and J 6 bases; bases outside gene matches: 1. The CDR3 loop reads CASSSDRGQPQHF. Written as DNA, the CDR3 is TGCGCCAGCAGCTCGGACAGGGGTCAGCCCCAGCATTTT.

V and J are TRBV19 and TRBJ1-5; 7 bases agree with TRBD1. The junction had 6 bases not matched to a gene; V was cut back by 5 bases and J by 2 bases. Germline CDR1 LNHDA, CDR2 SQIVND (reference sequence). This CDR3 has 15 amino acids. Here the CDR3 reads CASSATGIGNQPQHF. The CDR3 nucleotides are TGTGCCAGTAGTGCGACAGGGATAGGCAATCAGCCCCAGCATTTT. Full variable domain (outside the CDR3, taken from reference TRBV19 and TRBJ1-5): DGGITQSPKYLFRKEGQNVTLSCEQNLNHDAMYWYRQDPGQGLRLIYYSQIVNDFQKGDIAEGYSVSREKKESFPLTVTSAQKNPTAFYLCASSATGIGNQPQHFGDGTRLSIL.

This clone was found once. The chain couples TRBV4-2 to TRBJ2-1, with TRBD2 identical over 8 bases. V gave up 0 bases and J gave up 12 bases; unmatched junction bases: 10. The CDR3 consists of 15 residues. Germline-derived CDR1 and CDR2 are LGHNA and YNFKEQ. CDR3 region: CASSQDWASGLPQFF. In DNA, the CDR3 is TGTGCCAGCAGCCAAGATTGGGCTAGCGGGTTACCGCAGTTCTTC.

The gene calls are TRBV15 and TRBJ2-2; 10 bases are a match to TRBD1. V was pared by 6 bases and J by 5 bases, with 6 bases of the junction left unmatched. CDR1 and CDR2 (germline): LNHNV, YYDKDF (reference sequence). CDR3 length: 15 residues. CDR3 residues: CATSTGTGETGELFF. Here the CDR3 DNA reads TGTGCCACCAGTACCGGGACAGGGGAAACCGGGGAGCTGTTTTTT.

The rearrangement uses TRBV5-1 and TRBJ2-1, with a weak D call TRBD2 (5 bases). With 5 bases removed from V and 6 bases from J, the gap between germline ends came to 9 bases. This CDR3 spans 12 amino acids. The germline V gene has CDR1 SGHRS and CDR2 YFSETQ. CDR3 loop: CASRAEGNEQFF. CDR3 bases: TGCGCCAGCAGGGCAGAGGGCAATGAGCAGTTCTTC.

The chain recombines TRBV6-5 with TRBJ1-6; 8 nucleotides agree with TRBD1. The CDR3 loop spans 14 amino acids. Per the germline V gene, CDR1 is MNHEY and CDR2 is SVGAGI. V was pared by 5 bases and J by 7 bases, with 4 bases of the junction left unmatched. The CDR3 region has the DNA TGTGCCAGCAGTCCAGGGGGCCTAAATTCACCCCTCCACTTT. Its translation: CASSPGGLNSPLHF.

The chain employs TRBV6-5 and TRBJ2-3, with 8 bases matching TRBD1. Germline CDR1 is MNHEY and CDR2 is SVGAGI. CDR3 length: 15 residues. Trimming cost V 6 bases and J 5 bases; bases outside gene matches: 10. CDR3 in amino acids: CASSPKGQGIDTQYF. The CDR3 nucleotides are TGTGCCAGCAGCCCAAAAGGACAGGGCATAGATACGCAGTATTTT.